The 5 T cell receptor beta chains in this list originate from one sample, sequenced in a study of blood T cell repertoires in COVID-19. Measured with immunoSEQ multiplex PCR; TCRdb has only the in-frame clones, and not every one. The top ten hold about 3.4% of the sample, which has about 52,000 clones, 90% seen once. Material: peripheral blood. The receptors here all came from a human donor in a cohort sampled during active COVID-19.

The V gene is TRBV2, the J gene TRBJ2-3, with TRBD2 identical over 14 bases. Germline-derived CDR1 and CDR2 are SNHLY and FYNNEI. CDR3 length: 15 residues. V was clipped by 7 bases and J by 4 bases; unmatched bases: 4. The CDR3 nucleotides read TGTGCCAGCATCAAGGGACTAGCGGGAGCAGATACGCAGTATTTT. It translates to CASIKGLAGADTQYF.

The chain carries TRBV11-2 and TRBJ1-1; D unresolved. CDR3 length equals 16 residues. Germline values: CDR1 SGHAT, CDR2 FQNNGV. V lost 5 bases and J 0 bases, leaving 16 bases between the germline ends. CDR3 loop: CASSLIWTGMNTEAFF. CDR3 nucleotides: TGTGCCAGCAGCCTTATCTGGACGGGGATGAACACTGAAGCTTTCTTT.

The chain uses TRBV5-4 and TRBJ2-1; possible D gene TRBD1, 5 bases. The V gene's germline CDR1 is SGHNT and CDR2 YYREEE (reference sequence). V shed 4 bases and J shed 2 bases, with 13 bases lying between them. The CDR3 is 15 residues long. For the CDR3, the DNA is TGTGCCAGCAGCAAAGACAGAGGACCCTACAATGAGCAGTTCTTC. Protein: CASSKDRGPYNEQFF.

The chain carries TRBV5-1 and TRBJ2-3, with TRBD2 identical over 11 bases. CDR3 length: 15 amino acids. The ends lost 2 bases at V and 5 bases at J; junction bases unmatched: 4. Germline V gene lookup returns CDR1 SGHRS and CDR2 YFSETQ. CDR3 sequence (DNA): TGCGCCAGCAGCTTACTAGCGGGAGTCTTAGATACGCAGTATTTT. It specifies CASSLLAGVLDTQYF.

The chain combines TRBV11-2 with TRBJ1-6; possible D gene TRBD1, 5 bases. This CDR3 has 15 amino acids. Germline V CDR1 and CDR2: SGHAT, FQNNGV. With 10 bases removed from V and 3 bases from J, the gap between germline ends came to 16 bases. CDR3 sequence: CATALGGNYNSPLHF. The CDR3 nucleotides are TGTGCCACCGCCTTGGGGGGTAACTATAATTCACCCCTCCACTTT.